This TCR beta chain is drawn from a study of T cell responses to AZD1222 COVID-19 vaccine. Whole-study findings and limits: Unmutated variant regions are reportedly the target of nearly half of TCRs that are spike-specific. After the peak T cell response, and only then, were repertoires sampled. Donors were mostly white British, more females; clonal diversity possibly underestimated. Elevations in Spike-specific TCR breadth and depth followed administration of two AZD1222 doses.

Method: immunoSEQ multiplex PCR; TCRdb's copy keeps in-frame clones and lacks some. Here the sample spans over 130,000 clones, about 89% being singletons. Trimming removed 2 bases from V and 5 bases from J, with 2 bases in between. CDR1 is MDHEN, CDR2 SYDVKM, per germline. The CDR3 loop spans 11 amino acids. This clone was seen just once. What it recognizes is unknown. The TCR comes from an adult who received the MenACWY meningococcal vaccine as a control. The V gene is TRBV28, the J gene TRBJ2-3; D unresolved. The source was peripheral blood, collected 28 days after the second dose of the MenACWY control vaccine. The chain's CDR3 is CASSLRDTQYF. Written as DNA, the CDR3 is TGTGCCAGCAGTTTACGAGATACGCAGTATTTT.